The 2 T cell receptor beta chains below all came from one sample that was sequenced in a study of Ad26.COV2.S vaccination and SARS-CoV-2 variants. Profiling relied on immunoSEQ multiplex PCR, and the TCRdb table lists in-frame clones only, not all of them. The repertoire holds a few hundred thousand clones, with around 87% as singletons. Noted treatment: roughly 19 received Ad26.COV2.S at low or high dose, single or two shots; roughly 5 received placebo; per-sample allocation not given. Day 63 after the first vaccine or placebo injection was the time point for sampling. Sequenced material: peripheral blood, taken in a trial of Ad26.COV2.S vaccine versus placebo. The receptors stem from a person aged 18 to 59 who received the Ad26.COV2.S COVID-19 vaccine or a placebo.

V is TRBV5-1 and J is TRBJ2-3, with 12 bases that match TRBD2. V lost 7 bases, J lost 6 bases, and 9 bases stayed unmatched. The CDR3 sequence is 15 residues long. Germline CDR1 is SGHRS and CDR2 is YFSETQ. The CDR3 region is CASQPRTSGVDTQYF. The CDR3 nucleotides read TGCGCCAGCCAACCTCGGACTAGCGGGGTGGATACGCAGTATTTT.

This chain uses TRBV11-2 with TRBJ2-6, with D uncertain. The germline CDR1 and CDR2 sequences are SGHAT and FQNNGV. V lost 0 bases, J lost 13 bases, and 10 bases lay in between. This CDR3 is 13 amino acids long. This chain's CDR3 is CASSLDLLGVLTF. CDR3 in DNA: TGTGCCAGCAGCTTAGATCTCTTAGGGGTCCTGACTTTC.